The subject of this entry is one T cell receptor (beta chain). The table came from immunoSEQ multiplex PCR; TCRdb's copy has only in-frame clones and leaves some out. The data hold 630,000 or so clones, with around 87% observed a single time. This sample was taken from a study of shared T cell receptors in the human thymus. The CDR3 has 17 amino acids. V gave up 5 bases and J gave up 5 bases; unmatched junction bases: 17. Germline loops: CDR1 LNHNV, CDR2 YYDKDF (reference sequence). These same data were also listed under a study on human thymus T cells. That publication notes: Having corrective surgery for congenital heart defects, healthy Finnish infants were the ones who donated. Thymic resections from corrective heart surgery supplied the tissue. Repertoires sampled from thymus and blood appeared biased in V and J gene usage. In unrelated individuals, thymic repertoires overlapped highly, according to related research.

The TCR was taken from a boy younger than two with a congenital heart defect. This rearrangement joins TRBV15 to TRBJ2-5; 7 bases are shared with TRBD1. Input material: thymocytes. The CDR3: CATSPNGGQNTLETQYF. In nucleotides, the CDR3 is TGTGCCACCAGCCCCAATGGGGGACAGAATACTCTGGAGACCCAGTACTTC.